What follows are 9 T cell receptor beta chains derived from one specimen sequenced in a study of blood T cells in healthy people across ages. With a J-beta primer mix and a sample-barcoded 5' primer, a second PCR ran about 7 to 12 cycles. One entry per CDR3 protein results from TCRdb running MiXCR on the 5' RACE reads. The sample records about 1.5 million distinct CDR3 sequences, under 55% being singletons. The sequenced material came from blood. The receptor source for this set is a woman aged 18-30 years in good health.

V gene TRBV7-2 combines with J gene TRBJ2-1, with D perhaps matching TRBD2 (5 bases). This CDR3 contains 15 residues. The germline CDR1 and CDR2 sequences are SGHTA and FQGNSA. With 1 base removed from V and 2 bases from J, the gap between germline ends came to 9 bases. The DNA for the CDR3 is TGTGCCAGCAGCTTAGGGACTGCAGCCTACAATGAGCAGTTCTTC. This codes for CASSLGTAAYNEQFF.

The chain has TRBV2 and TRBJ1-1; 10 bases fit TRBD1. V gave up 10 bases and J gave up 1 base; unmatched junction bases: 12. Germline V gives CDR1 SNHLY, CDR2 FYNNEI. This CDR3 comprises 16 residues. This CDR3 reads CATRVRQGARNTEAFF. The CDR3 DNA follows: TGTGCCACCCGGGTGAGACAGGGGGCGCGGAACACTGAAGCTTTCTTT.

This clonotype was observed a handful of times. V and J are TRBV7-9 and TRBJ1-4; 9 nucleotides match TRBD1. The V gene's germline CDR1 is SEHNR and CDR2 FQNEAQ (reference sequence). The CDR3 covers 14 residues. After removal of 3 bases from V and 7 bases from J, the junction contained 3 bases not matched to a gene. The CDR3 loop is CASSFGQGREKLFF. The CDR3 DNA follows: TGTGCCAGCAGCTTTGGACAGGGGCGTGAAAAACTGTTTTTT.

The CDR3 here is CASRSSRDSFYEQYF. The CDR3 DNA follows: TGTGCCAGCAGATCATCCCGGGACAGCTTCTACGAGCAGTACTTC. The genes are TRBV27 and TRBJ2-7, with 7 bases lining up with TRBD1. Germline V gene lookup returns CDR1 MNHEY and CDR2 SMNVEV (reference sequence). The CDR3 runs 15 residues. V lost 6 bases, J lost 3 bases, and 11 bases stayed unmatched.

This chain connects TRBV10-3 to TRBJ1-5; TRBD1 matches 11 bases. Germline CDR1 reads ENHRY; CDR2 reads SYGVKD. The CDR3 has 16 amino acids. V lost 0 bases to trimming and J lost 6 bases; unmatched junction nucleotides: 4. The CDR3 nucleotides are TGTGCCATCAGTGAGTCGCGGACAGGGGGCCCTCAGCCCCAGCATTTT. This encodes CAISESRTGGPQPQHF.

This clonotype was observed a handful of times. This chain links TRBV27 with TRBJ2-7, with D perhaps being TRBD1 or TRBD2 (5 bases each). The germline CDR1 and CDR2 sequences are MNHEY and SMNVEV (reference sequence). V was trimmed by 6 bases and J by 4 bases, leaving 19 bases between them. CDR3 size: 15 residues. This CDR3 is CASRGRGDAVYEQYF. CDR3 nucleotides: TGTGCCAGCAGGGGTCGAGGGGACGCGGTTTACGAGCAGTACTTC.

The CDR3 reads CASSQASLKEGGGTEAFF. As DNA, the CDR3 is TGCGCCAGCAGCCAAGCGTCATTAAAGGAGGGCGGTGGAACTGAAGCTTTCTTT. This sequence joins TRBV4-1 and TRBJ1-1; no definite D call. Trimming took off 1 base at V and 5 bases at J, with 23 bases between the two ends. CDR1 and CDR2 (germline): MGHRA, YSYEKL. The CDR3 consists of 18 residues.

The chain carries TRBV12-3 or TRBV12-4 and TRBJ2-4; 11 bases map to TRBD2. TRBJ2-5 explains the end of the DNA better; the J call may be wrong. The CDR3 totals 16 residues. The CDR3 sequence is CASSPSSGRNQETQYF. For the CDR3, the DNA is TGTGCCAGCAGTCCCTCTAGCGGGAGGAACCAAGAGACCCAGTACTTC.

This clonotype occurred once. The CDR3 region is CSVTLPGRGPYNEQFF. As DNA, the CDR3 is TGCAGCGTTACCTTACCGGGCAGGGGGCCATACAATGAGCAGTTCTTC. V is TRBV29-1 and J is TRBJ2-1; 8 bases are shared with TRBD1. The germline V gene has CDR1 SQVTM and CDR2 ANQGSEA. Losses at the gene ends were 5 bases for V and 4 bases for J; bases not matched to a gene: 13. There are 16 residues in the CDR3.